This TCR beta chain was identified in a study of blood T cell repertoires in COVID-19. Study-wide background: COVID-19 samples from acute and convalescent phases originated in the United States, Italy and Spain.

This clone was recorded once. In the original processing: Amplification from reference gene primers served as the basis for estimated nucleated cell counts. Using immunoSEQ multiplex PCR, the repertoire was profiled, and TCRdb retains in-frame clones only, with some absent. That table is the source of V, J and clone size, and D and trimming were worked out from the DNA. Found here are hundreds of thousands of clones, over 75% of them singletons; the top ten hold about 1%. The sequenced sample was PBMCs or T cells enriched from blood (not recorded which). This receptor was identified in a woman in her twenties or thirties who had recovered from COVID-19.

The CDR3 DNA sequence: TGTGCCAGCAGTTTCCGTCTAACCGTCAACACCGGGGAGCTGTTTTTT. This encodes CASSFRLTVNTGELFF. V is TRBV27 and J is TRBJ2-2; D not resolved. Trimming took 3 bases from V and 2 from J, leaving 13 bases between them. The CDR3 is made up of 16 amino acids. CDR1 is MNHEY, CDR2 SMNVEV, per germline (reference sequence).